The source of this T cell receptor (beta chain) is a study of blood T cell repertoires in COVID-19. Sequencing was performed with immunoSEQ multiplex PCR; in TCRdb, only in-frame clones are kept and a portion is missing. The table lists some 230,000 clones, about four fifths of them singletons. CDR3 length: 16 residues. Germline V CDR1 and CDR2: LGHDT, YNNKEL (reference sequence). V lost 4 bases and J lost 0; bases outside the gene matches: 3. The specimen was PBMCs or T cells enriched from blood (not recorded which). The sequence was obtained from a woman aged 40 to 49 with acute COVID-19. The rearrangement joins TRBV3-1 (or the pseudogene TRBV3-2) to TRBJ2-6, with TRBD1 matching 7 bases. CDR3 in amino acids: CASSPGQSSGANVLTF. The CDR3 region has the DNA TGTGCCAGCAGCCCGGGACAGAGCTCTGGGGCCAACGTCCTGACTTTC.